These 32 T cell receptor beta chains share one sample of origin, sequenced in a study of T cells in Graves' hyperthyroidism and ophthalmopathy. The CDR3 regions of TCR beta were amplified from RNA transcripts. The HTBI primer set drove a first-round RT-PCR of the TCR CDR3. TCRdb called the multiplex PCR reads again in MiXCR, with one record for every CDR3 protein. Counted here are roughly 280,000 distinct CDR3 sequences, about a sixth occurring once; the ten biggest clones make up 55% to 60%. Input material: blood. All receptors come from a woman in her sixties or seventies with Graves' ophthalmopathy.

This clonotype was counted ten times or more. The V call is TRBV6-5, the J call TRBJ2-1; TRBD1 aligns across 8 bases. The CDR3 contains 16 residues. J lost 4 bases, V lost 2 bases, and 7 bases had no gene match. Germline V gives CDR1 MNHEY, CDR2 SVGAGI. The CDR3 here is CASSYESQGAYNEQFF. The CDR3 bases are TGTGCCAGCAGTTACGAATCCCAGGGGGCTTACAATGAGCAGTTCTTC.

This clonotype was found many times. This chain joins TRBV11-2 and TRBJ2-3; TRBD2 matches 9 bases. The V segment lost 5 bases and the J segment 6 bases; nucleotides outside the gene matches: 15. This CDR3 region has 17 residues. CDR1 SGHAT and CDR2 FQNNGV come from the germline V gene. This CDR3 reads CASSNERLAVLGDTQYF. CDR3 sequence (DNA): TGTGCCAGCAGCAACGAACGACTAGCGGTACTAGGGGATACGCAGTATTTT.

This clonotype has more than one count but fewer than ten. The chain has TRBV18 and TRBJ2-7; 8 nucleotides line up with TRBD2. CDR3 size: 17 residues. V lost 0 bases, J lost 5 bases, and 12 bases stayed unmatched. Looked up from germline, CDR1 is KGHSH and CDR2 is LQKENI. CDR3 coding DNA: TGTGCCAGCTCACCACCTCAGTCGGGGGGGCGAATTCACGAGCAGTACTTC. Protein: CASSPPQSGGRIHEQYF. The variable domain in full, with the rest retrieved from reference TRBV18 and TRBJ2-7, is NAGVMQNPRHLVRRRGQEARLRCSPMKGHSHVYWYRQLPEEGLKFMVYLQKENIIDESGMPKERFSAEFPKEGPSILRIQQVVRGDSAAYFCASSPPQSGGRIHEQYFGPGTRLTVT.

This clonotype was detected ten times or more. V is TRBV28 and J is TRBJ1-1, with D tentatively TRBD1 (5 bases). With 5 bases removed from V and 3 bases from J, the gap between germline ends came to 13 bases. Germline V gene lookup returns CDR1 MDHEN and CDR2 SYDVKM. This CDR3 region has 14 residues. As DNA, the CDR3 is TGTGCCAGCAGTCTCCATTTCAGGGACACTGAAGCTTTCTTT. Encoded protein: CASSLHFRDTEAFF.

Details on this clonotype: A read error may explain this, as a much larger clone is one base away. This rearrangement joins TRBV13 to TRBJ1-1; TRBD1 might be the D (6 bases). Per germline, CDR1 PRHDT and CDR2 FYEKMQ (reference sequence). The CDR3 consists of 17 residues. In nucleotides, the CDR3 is TGTGCCAGCAGCTTTACCCGGGACACCGACCAGAACACTGAAGCTCTCTTT. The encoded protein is CASSFTRDTDQNTEALF.

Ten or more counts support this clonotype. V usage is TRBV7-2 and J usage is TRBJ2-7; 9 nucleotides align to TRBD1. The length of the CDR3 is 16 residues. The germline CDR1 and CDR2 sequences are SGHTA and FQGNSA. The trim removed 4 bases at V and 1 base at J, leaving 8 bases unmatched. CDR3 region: CASSSRGTGLSYEQYF. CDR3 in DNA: TGTGCCAGCAGCTCAAGAGGGACAGGGTTATCCTACGAGCAGTACTTC.

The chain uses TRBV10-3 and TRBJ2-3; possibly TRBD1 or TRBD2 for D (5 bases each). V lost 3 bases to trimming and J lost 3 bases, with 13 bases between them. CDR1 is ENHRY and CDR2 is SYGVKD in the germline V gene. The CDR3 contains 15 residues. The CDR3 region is CAISEPGRTTDTQYF. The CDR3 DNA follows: TGTGCCATCAGTGAACCGGGACGGACTACAGATACGCAGTATTTT.

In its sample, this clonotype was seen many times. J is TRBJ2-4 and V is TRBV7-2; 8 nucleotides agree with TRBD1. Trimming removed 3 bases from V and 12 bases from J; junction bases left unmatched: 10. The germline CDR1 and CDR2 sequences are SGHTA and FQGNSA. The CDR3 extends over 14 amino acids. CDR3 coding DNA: TGTGCCAGCAGCTTCGGACAGGGCACAGGGAATCAGTACTTC. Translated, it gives CASSFGQGTGNQYF.

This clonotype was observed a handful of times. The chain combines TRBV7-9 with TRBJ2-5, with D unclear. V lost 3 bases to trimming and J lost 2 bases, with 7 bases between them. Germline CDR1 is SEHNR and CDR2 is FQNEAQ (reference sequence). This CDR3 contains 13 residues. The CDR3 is CASSFRNQETQYF. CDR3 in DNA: TGTGCCAGCAGCTTTAGGAATCAAGAGACCCAGTACTTC.

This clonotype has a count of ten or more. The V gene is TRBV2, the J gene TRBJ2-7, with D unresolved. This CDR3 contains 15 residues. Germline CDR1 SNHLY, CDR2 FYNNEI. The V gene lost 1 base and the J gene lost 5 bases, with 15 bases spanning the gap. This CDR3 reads CASSEEVWDSNEQYF. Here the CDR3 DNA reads TGTGCCAGCAGTGAAGAAGTTTGGGATTCCAACGAGCAGTACTTC.

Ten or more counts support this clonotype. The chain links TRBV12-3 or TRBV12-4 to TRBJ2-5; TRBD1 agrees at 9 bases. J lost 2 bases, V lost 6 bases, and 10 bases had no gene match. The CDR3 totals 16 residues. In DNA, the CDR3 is TGTGCCAGCAGCCCGCCCGACGGGACAGGGCAAGAGACCCAGTACTTC. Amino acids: CASSPPDGTGQETQYF.

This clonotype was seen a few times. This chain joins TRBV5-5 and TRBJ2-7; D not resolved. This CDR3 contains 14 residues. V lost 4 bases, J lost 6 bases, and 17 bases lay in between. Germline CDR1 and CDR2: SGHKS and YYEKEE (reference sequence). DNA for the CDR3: TGTGCCAGCAGCGCCCTTACCCCACCGGGCGAGCAGTACTTC. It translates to CASSALTPPGEQYF.

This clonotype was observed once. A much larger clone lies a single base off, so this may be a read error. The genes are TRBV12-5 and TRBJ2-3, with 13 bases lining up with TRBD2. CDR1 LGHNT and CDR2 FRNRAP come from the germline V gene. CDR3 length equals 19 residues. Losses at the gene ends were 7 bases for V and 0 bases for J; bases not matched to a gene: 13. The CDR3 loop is CASDPGRTSGGPSTDTQYF. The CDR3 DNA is TGTGCTAGTGACCCCGGCCGGACTAGCGGGGGTCCTAGCACAGATACGCAGTATTTT. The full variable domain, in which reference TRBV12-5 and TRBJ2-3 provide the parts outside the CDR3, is DARVTQTPRHKVTEMGQEVTMRCQPILGHNTVFWYRQTMMQGLELLAYFRNRAPLDDSGMPKDRFSAEMPDATLATLKIQPSEPRDSAVYFCASDPGRTSGGPSTDTQYFGPGTRLTVL.

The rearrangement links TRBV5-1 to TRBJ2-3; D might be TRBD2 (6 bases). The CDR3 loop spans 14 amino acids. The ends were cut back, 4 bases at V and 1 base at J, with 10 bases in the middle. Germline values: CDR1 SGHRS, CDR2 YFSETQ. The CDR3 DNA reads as TGCGCCAGCAGCCGCGGGACGGGCACAGATACGCAGTATTTT. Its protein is CASSRGTGTDTQYF.

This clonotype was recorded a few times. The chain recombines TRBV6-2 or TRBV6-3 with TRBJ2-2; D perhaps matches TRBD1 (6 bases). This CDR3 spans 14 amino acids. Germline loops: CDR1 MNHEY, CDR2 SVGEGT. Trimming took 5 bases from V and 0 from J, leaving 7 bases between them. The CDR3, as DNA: TGTGCCAGCAGTAGGACAGCGAACACCGGGGAGCTGTTTTTT. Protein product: CASSRTANTGELFF.

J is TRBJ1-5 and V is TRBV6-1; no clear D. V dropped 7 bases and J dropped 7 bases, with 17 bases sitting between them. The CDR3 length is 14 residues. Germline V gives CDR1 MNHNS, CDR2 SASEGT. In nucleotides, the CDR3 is TGTGCCAGCACCTCCGGCCTACCAGGACAGCCCCAGCATTTT. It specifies CASTSGLPGQPQHF.

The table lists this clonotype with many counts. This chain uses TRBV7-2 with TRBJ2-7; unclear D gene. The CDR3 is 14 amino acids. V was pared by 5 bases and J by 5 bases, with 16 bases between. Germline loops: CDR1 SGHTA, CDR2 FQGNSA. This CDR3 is CASSPYDRLDEQYF. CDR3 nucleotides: TGTGCCAGCAGCCCTTATGACCGGTTGGACGAGCAGTACTTC.

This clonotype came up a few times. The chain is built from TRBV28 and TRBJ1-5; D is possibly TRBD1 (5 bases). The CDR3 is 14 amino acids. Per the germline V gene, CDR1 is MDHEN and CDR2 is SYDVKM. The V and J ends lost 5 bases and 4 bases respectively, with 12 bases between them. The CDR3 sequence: CASSPVGENQPQHF. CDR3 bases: TGTGCCAGCAGTCCCGTGGGGGAGAATCAGCCCCAGCATTTT.

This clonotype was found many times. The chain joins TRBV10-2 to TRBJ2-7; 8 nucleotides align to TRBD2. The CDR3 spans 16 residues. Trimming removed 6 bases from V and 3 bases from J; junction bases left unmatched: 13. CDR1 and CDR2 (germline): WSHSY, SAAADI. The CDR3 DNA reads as TGCGCCAGCAGGGGTGAGCGTCTAGCGGGTAACTACGAGCAGTACTTC. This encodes CASRGERLAGNYEQYF.

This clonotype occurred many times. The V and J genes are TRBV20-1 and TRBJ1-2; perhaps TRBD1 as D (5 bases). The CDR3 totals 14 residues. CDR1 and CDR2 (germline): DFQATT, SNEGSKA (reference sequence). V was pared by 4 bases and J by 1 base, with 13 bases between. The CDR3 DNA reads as TGCAGTGCTACCCCAGACAGCCTTAACTATGGCTACACCTTC. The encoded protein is CSATPDSLNYGYTF.

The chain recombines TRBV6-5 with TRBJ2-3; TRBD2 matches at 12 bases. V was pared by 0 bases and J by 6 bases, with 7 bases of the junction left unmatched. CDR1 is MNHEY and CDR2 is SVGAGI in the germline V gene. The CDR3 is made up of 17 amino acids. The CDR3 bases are TGTGCCAGCAGTTACTCGAATCTAGCGGGAGGGATTGATACGCAGTATTTT. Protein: CASSYSNLAGGIDTQYF.

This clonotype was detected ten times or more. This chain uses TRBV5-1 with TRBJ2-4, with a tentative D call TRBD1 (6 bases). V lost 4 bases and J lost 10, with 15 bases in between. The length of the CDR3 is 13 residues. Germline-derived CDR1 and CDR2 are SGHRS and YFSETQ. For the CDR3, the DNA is TGCGCCAGCAGCACGTACTCCGACAGGATTCAGTACTTC. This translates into CASSTYSDRIQYF.

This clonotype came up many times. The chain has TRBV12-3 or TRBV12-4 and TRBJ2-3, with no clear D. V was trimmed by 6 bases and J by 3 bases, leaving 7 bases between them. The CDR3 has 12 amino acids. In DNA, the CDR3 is TGTGCCAGCAGCCAAGCGACAGATACGCAGTATTTT. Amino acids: CASSQATDTQYF.

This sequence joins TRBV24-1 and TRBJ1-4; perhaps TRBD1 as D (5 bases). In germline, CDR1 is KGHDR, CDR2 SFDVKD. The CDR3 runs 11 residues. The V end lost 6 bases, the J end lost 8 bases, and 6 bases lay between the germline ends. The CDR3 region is CATSQGEKLFF. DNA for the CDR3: TGTGCCACCAGTCAGGGCGAAAAACTGTTTTTT.

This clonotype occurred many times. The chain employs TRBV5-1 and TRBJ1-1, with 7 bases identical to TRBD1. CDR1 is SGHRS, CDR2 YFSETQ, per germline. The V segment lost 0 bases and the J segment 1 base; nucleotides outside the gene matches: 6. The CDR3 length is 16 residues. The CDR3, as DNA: TGCGCCAGCAGCTTGGCCAACAGGGGAGGGAACACTGAAGCTTTCTTT. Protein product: CASSLANRGGNTEAFF.

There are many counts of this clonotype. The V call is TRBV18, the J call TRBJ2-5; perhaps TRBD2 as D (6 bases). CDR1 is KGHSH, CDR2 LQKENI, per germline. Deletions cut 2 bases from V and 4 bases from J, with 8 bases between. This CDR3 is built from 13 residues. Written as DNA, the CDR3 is TGTGCCAGCTCACCAGGAGGGGTAGAGACCCAGTACTTC. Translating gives CASSPGGVETQYF. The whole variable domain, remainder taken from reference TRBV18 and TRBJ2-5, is NAGVMQNPRHLVRRRGQEARLRCSPMKGHSHVYWYRQLPEEGLKFMVYLQKENIIDESGMPKERFSAEFPKEGPSILRIQQVVRGDSAAYFCASSPGGVETQYFGPGTRLLVL.

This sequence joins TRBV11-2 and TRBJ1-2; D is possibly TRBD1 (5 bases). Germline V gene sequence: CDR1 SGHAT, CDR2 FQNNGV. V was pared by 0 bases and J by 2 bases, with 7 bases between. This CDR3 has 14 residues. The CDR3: CASSLDQGNYGYTF. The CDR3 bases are TGTGCCAGCAGCTTAGATCAGGGAAACTATGGCTACACCTTC.

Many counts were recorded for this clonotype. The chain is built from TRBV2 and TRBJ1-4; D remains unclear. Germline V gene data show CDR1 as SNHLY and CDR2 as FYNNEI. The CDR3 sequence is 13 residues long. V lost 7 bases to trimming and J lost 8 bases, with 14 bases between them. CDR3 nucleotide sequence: TGTGCCAGCAATACCGCTAGTCGGGAAAAACTGTTTTTT. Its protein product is CASNTASREKLFF.

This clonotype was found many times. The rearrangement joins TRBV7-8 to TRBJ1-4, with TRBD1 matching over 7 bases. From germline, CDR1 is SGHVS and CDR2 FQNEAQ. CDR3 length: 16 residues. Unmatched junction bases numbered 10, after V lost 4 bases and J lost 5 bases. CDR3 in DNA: TGTGCCAGCAGCTCCAGGGCCGGGACAGCGAATGAAAAACTGTTTTTT. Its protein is CASSSRAGTANEKLFF.

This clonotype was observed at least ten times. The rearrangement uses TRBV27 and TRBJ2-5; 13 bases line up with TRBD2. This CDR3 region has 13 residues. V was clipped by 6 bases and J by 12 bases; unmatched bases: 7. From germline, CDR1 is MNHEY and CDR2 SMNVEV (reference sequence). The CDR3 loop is CASSRGLAGVKYF. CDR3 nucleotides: TGTGCCAGCAGCCGCGGACTAGCGGGAGTAAAGTACTTC.

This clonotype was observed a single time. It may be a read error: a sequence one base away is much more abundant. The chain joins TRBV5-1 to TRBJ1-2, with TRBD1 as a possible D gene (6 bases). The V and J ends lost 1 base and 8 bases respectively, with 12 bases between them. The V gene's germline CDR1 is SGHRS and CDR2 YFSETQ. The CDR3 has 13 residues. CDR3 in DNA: TGCGCCAGCAGCTTGTTGGGGGCTGAGGGCTACACCTTC. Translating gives CASSLLGAEGYTF.

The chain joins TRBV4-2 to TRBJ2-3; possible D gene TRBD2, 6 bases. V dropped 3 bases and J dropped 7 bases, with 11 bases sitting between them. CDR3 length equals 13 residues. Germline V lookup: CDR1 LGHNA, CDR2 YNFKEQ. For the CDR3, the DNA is TGTGCCAGCAGCCAGGAGGGGAGAAATACGCAGTATTTT. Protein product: CASSQEGRNTQYF.